This T cell receptor (beta chain) stems from a study of beta chain features in type 1 diabetes. For the study at large: Patients and healthy donors were similar in age, gender and cell yields. The study's findings and limits: Type 1 diabetes patients had TCRB CDR3s that were shorter (moderately but significantly so) in all four CD4+ subsets.

In total, each donor contributed a single heparinised blood draw that averaged around 100 mL. Sorting with CD45RO/CCR7/CD25/CD127/CD95/CD27 yielded naive, central memory, regulatory and stem-like memory CD4+ cells. In all sorted populations, purity surpassed 95%. Trimming cost V 2 bases and J 2 bases, with 10 bases left between them. This CDR3 region has 14 residues. In germline, CDR1 is MNHNY, CDR2 SVGAGI (reference sequence). With regard to this clone: Its target is not known.

The authors reverse transcribed all of the isolated RNA, so sequencing captured expressed TCRB transcripts. Data came from immunoSEQ multiplex PCR; TCRdb stores just in-frame clones and leaves some out. The repertoire has 300,000 to 350,000 clones, around 8.5% of them found once; the top ten carry less than 1.2%. This rearrangement joins TRBV6-6 to TRBJ2-7, with a weak D call TRBD1 (5 bases). Sequenced: central memory CD4+ T cells from blood. This receptor was taken from a man aged 30 to 45 with type 1 diabetes. The CDR3 spells CASSYNAGTYEQYF. CDR3 bases: TGTGCCAGCAGTTACAATGCAGGGACCTACGAGCAGTACTTC.